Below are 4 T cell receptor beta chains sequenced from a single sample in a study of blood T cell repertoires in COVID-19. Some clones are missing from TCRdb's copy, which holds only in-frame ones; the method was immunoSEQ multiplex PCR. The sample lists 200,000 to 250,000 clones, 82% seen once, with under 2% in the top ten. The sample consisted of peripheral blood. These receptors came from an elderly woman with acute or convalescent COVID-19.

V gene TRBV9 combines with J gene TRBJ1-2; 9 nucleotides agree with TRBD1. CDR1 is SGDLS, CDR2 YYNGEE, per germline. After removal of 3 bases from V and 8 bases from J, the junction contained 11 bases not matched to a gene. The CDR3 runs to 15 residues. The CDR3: CASSGSHRGHYGYTF. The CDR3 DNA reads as TGTGCCAGCAGCGGGAGCCACAGGGGGCATTACGGCTACACCTTC.

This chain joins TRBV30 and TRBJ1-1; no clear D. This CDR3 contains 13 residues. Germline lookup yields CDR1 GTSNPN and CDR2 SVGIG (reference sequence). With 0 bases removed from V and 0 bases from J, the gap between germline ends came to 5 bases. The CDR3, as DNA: TGTGCCTGGAGTGTGGAGATGAACACTGAAGCTTTCTTT. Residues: CAWSVEMNTEAFF.

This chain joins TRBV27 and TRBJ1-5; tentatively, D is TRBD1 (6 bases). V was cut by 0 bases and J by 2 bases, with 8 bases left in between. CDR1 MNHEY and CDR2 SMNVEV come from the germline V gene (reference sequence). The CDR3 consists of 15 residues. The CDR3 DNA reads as TGTGCCAGCAGTTTATCGAACAGGGGCAATCAGCCCCAGCATTTT. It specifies CASSLSNRGNQPQHF.

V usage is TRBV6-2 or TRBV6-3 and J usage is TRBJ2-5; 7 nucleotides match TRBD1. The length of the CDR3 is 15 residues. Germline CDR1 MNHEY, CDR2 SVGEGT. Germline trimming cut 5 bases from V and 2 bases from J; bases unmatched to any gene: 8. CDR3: CASSTPRDRQETQYF. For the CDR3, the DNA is TGTGCCAGCAGTACTCCACGGGACAGACAAGAGACCCAGTACTTC.